These 9 T cell receptor beta chains share one sample of origin, sequenced in a study of blood T cell repertoires in COVID-19. Sequencing used immunoSEQ multiplex PCR; TCRdb keeps in-frame clones, though not all of them. The sample lists fewer than 200,000 clones, about 83% occurring once. The sequencing sample was made of peripheral blood. The source of these receptors is a man aged 35-49 years who had recovered from COVID-19.

V gene TRBV18 combines with J gene TRBJ1-2; 8 bases are shared with TRBD1. From germline, CDR1 is KGHSH and CDR2 LQKENI. The CDR3 totals 13 residues. Trimming removed 7 bases from V and 1 base from J; junction bases left unmatched: 2. The CDR3 DNA is TGTGCCAGCTTGGGACAGGATAACTATGGCTACACCTTC. This gives the protein CASLGQDNYGYTF.

V is TRBV10-3 and J is TRBJ1-6; TRBD1 matches 8 bases. V gave up 4 bases and J gave up 7 bases; unmatched junction bases: 3. This CDR3 is built from 14 residues. CDR1 ENHRY and CDR2 SYGVKD come from the germline V gene. In nucleotides, the CDR3 is TGTGCCATCAGTGGGGACAGGATAAATTCACCCCTCCACTTT. It encodes CAISGDRINSPLHF.

This rearrangement joins TRBV28 to TRBJ1-6; TRBD1 matches at 9 bases. Germline CDR1 and CDR2: MDHEN and SYDVKM. The CDR3 is 16 amino acids. The trim removed 5 bases at V and 6 bases at J, leaving 8 bases unmatched. DNA for the CDR3: TGTGCCAGCAGTCTGACAGGGGGAGTGAGTAATTCACCCCTCCACTTT. Its protein product is CASSLTGGVSNSPLHF. The full variable domain, completed using reference TRBV28 and TRBJ1-6, is DVKVTQSSRYLVKRTGEKVFLECVQDMDHENMFWYRQDPGLGLRLIYFSYDVKMKEKGDIPEGYSVSREKKERFSLILESASTNQTSMYLCASSLTGGVSNSPLHFGNGTRLTVT.

The CDR3 region is CASSFLAALYNEQFF. CDR3 in DNA: TGTGCCAGCAGTTTTCTAGCGGCCCTCTACAATGAGCAGTTCTTC. The chain links TRBV27 to TRBJ2-1, with TRBD2 identical over 7 bases. Germline-derived CDR1 and CDR2 are MNHEY and SMNVEV (reference sequence). V shed 3 bases, J shed 3 bases, and the junction held 5 bases outside the gene matches. The CDR3 consists of 15 residues.

V and J are TRBV5-1 and TRBJ1-2; 10 bases are shared with TRBD1. The CDR3 extends over 14 amino acids. V shed 2 bases and J 4 bases; nucleotides not matched to a gene: 2. Germline-derived CDR1 and CDR2 are SGHRS and YFSETQ. CDR3 amino acids: CASSFGTGAYGYTF. CDR3 DNA sequence: TGCGCCAGCAGCTTCGGGACAGGGGCCTATGGCTACACCTTC.

The chain links TRBV28 to TRBJ1-2; D gene uncertain. The CDR3 has 15 amino acids. V lost 5 bases to trimming and J lost 6 bases, with 19 bases between them. CDR1 and CDR2 from the germline V gene are MDHEN and SYDVKM. Here the CDR3 reads CASSPPERRGDGYTF. CDR3 bases: TGTGCCAGCAGTCCACCGGAACGACGAGGTGATGGCTACACCTTC.

V is TRBV6-2 or TRBV6-3 and J is TRBJ2-2; 7 bases align to TRBD2. This CDR3 is 14 amino acids long. Germline CDR1 MNHEY, CDR2 SVGEGT. V lost 5 bases to trimming and J lost 6 bases; unmatched junction nucleotides: 6. CDR3 bases: TGTGCCAGCAGTAATCTAGCGGAGTCCGGGGAGCTGTTTTTT. This gives the protein CASSNLAESGELFF.

V usage is TRBV4-3 and J usage is TRBJ2-7; D call uncertain. V lost 0 bases to trimming and J lost 6 bases, with 12 bases between them. The CDR3 totals 14 residues. In germline, CDR1 is LGHNA, CDR2 YSLEER. The CDR3 loop reads CASSQDWQVGEQYF. CDR3 sequence (DNA): TGCGCCAGCAGCCAAGATTGGCAGGTGGGCGAGCAGTACTTC.

The gene calls are TRBV12-5 and TRBJ1-5; D is ambiguous. Germline CDR1 is LGHNT and CDR2 is FRNRAP. The CDR3 covers 15 residues. V was shortened by 1 base and J by 0 bases, with 7 bases between the two germline ends. CDR3 amino acids: CASGLESHSNQPQHF. The CDR3 bases are TGTGCTAGTGGTTTGGAGAGCCATAGCAATCAGCCCCAGCATTTT. Together with reference TRBV12-5 and TRBJ1-5, the CDR3 gives the full variable domain: DARVTQTPRHKVTEMGQEVTMRCQPILGHNTVFWYRQTMMQGLELLAYFRNRAPLDDSGMPKDRFSAEMPDATLATLKIQPSEPRDSAVYFCASGLESHSNQPQHFGDGTRLSIL.